These 10 T cell receptor beta chains came from one sample sequenced in a study of blood T cell repertoires in COVID-19. Data came from immunoSEQ multiplex PCR; TCRdb stores just in-frame clones and leaves some out. The table lists hundreds of thousands of clones, around 88% of them singletons, with around 2.1% in the top ten. Sequences were obtained from peripheral blood. The receptors shown here come from a young woman who had recovered from COVID-19.

The genes are TRBV6-5 and TRBJ1-1, with no clear D. The CDR3 has 15 amino acids. The germline V gene encodes CDR1 MNHEY and CDR2 SVGAGI. The V end was cut by 6 bases, the J end by 4 bases, with 18 bases between. CDR3 sequence reads: CASSSRYGSGTEAFF. The DNA of the CDR3 is TGTGCCAGCAGCTCGCGCTATGGGTCAGGCACTGAAGCTTTCTTT.

This clone was seen repeatedly, ten times or more. The V call is TRBV20-1, the J call TRBJ1-1, with D perhaps TRBD1 (5 bases). CDR3 length equals 12 residues. V was shortened by 3 bases and J by 5 bases, with 10 bases between the two germline ends. Germline loops: CDR1 DFQATT, CDR2 SNEGSKA (reference sequence). CDR3 region: CSASIGETEAFF. In DNA, the CDR3 is TGCAGTGCTAGTATAGGGGAAACTGAAGCTTTCTTT.

This sequence joins TRBV29-1 and TRBJ1-2, with no clear D. V was clipped by 0 bases and J by 3 bases, with 8 bases between them. Germline CDR1 reads SQVTM; CDR2 reads ANQGSEA. The CDR3 covers 13 residues. The DNA for the CDR3 is TGCAGCGTTGAAGATGACATTTACTATGGCTACACCTTC. This sequence encodes CSVEDDIYYGYTF. The entire variable domain, with the rest obtained from reference TRBV29-1 and TRBJ1-2, is as follows: SAVISQKPSRDICQRGTSLTIQCQVDSQVTMMFWYRQQPGQSLTLIATANQGSEATYESGFVIDKFPISRPNLTFSTLTVSNMSPEDSSIYLCSVEDDIYYGYTFGSGTRLTVV.

This chain joins TRBV5-6 and TRBJ2-2; 8 nucleotides align to TRBD1. Germline V gives CDR1 SGHDT, CDR2 YYEEEE. The CDR3 is 17 amino acids. V lost 0 bases to trimming and J lost 3 bases; unmatched junction nucleotides: 7. CDR3 residues: CASSLVGRGLDTGELFF. CDR3 DNA: TGTGCCAGCAGCTTGGTAGGCAGGGGGCTCGACACCGGGGAGCTGTTTTTT.

The rearrangement joins TRBV6-5 to TRBJ2-7, with 7 bases identical to TRBD1. The germline V gene encodes CDR1 MNHEY and CDR2 SVGAGI. V shed 0 bases and J 5 bases; nucleotides not matched to a gene: 1. This CDR3 is built from 13 residues. CDR3: CASSYSTGNEQYF. CDR3 DNA: TGTGCCAGCAGTTACTCGACAGGGAACGAGCAGTACTTC.

The chain joins TRBV7-2 to TRBJ1-1; D is undetermined. The germline V gene encodes CDR1 SGHTA and CDR2 FQGNSA. The V end lost 5 bases, the J end lost 11 bases, and 21 bases lay between the germline ends. This CDR3 is built from 14 residues. The DNA for the CDR3 is TGTGCCAGCAGCGTAGGAGCATCATCGTCTTATGCTTTCTTT. Translation gives CASSVGASSSYAFF.

This clone has only one observation. The rearrangement uses TRBV2 and TRBJ1-2, with D hard to call. The CDR3 runs 14 residues. Trimming took off 4 bases at V and 4 bases at J, with 13 bases between the two ends. CDR1 SNHLY and CDR2 FYNNEI come from the germline V gene. The CDR3 loop is CASSGVQTVYGYTF. Written as DNA, the CDR3 is TGTGCCAGCAGTGGGGTACAAACAGTCTATGGCTACACCTTC.

This sequence joins TRBV25-1 and TRBJ2-2; possible D gene TRBD2, 7 bases. The CDR3 is 13 residues long. Trimming took 8 bases from V and 6 from J, leaving 13 bases between them. Germline loops: CDR1 MGHDK, CDR2 SYGVNS. The CDR3 region has the DNA TGTGCCAGCTCCAAGGGGGGGGCCGGGGAGCTGTTTTTT. Translating gives CASSKGGAGELFF.

This clone occurred a few times. The chain couples TRBV5-1 to TRBJ2-7, with D uncertain. V lost 0 bases, J lost 7 bases, and 14 bases lay in between. Germline-derived CDR1 and CDR2 are SGHRS and YFSETQ. This CDR3 has 14 residues. The CDR3 DNA reads TGCGCCAGCAGCTTGGCCGCGGATACGCAGGAGCAGTACTTC. It translates to CASSLAADTQEQYF.

This clone appeared a few times. The chain carries TRBV4-1 and TRBJ1-5, with a tentative D call TRBD1 (6 bases). This CDR3 region has 15 residues. Germline V gives CDR1 MGHRA, CDR2 YSYEKL. The V end was cut by 1 base, the J end by 6 bases, with 13 bases between. CDR3 in amino acids: CASSQGSGVGQPQHF. Written as DNA, the CDR3 is TGCGCCAGCAGCCAAGGATCAGGGGTGGGTCAGCCCCAGCATTTT.